Listed below are T cell receptor beta chains from one sample, sequenced in a study of tumor and adjacent non-tumor tissue in lung cancer. In TCRdb, the multiplex PCR reads were re-called with MiXCR into one record per CDR3 protein. Among just over 200,000 distinct CDR3 sequences, about 71% were seen once, and the ten largest hold around 27%. What was sequenced was lung tumor tissue. These TCRs come from a man between 60 and 75 years old with non-small cell lung cancer. CDR3s include the opening cysteine and the closing phenylalanine or tryptophan. The D gene is left open where the match is weak. Size values are once, few and many counts, or a class for expanded clones, and some rows have none.

. . TRBJ2-5 TRBV11-3 TGTGCCAGCACCTACGGACCCGCGGGGAGGTACCAAGAGACCCAGTACTTC CASTYGPAGRYQETQYF
. . TRBJ2-7 TRBV5-4 TGTGCCAGCACCGTTGACACCTACGAGCAGTACTTC CASTVDTYEQYF
. . TRBJ1-5 TRBV20-1 TGCAGTGCTAGATCCGGGACACTTTATCAGCCCGAGCATTTC CSARSGTLYQPEHF
. . TRBJ2-2 TRBV6-5 TGTGCCAGCTCTAGAGCATGGGCGATCACCGGGGAGCTGTTTTTT CASSRAWAITGELFF
few . TRBJ1-1 TRBV4-2 TGTGCCAGCAGCCCCAAGCGGAGGGGGTCTTTCGACACTGAAGCTTTCTTT CASSPKRRGSFDTEAFF
. . TRBJ2-3 TRBV7-9 TGTGCCAGCAGCCCGCAGACTAGTGGAGTTGATACGCAGTATTTT CASSPQTSGVDTQYF
. TRBD2 TRBJ2-1 TRBV11-2 TGTGTCAGCAGCCTCGGGACTAGCGGCTACAATAAGCGGTTCTTC CVSSLGTSGYNKRFF
. TRBD1 TRBJ2-2 TRBV6-1 TGTGCCAGCAGCCTACATCTGGGACAGGGATCACCCGGGGAGCTGTTTTTT CASSLHLGQGSPGELFF
. TRBD2 TRBJ2-1 TRBV6-4 TGTGCCAGCAATGAGGTGGGGTTCGGGACTAGCAAGTTAAATGAGCAGTTCTTC CASNEVGFGTSKLNEQFF
. . TRBJ1-1 TRBV20-1 TGCAGTGCTAGAGGGGATCGGGACACTGAAGCTTTCTTT CSARGDRDTEAFF
. TRBD1 TRBJ2-1 TRBV11-1 TGTGACAGCAGTTTAGCTCGGGGCAGGGGGCTTAGTCGAAGCTCCTACAATGAGCAGTTCTTC CDSSLARGRGLSRSSYNEQFF
few TRBD2 TRBJ2-1 TRBV28 TGTGCCAGCACCCCGATAGCGGGAGACACCTATAATGAGCAGTTCTTC CASTPIAGDTYNEQFF
. . TRBJ2-5 TRBV5-6 TGTGCCAGCAGCTTGGACGCTGTTTGGGAGACCCAGTACTTC CASSLDAVWETQYF
few . TRBJ2-3 TRBV20-1 TGCAGTGCTAGGTGGCCAGAATTCACAGATACGCAGTATTTT CSARWPEFTDTQYF
. . TRBJ2-5 TRBV6-2/TRBV6-3 TGTGCCAGCAGTAGCCAGATGTACCATGAGACCCAGTACTTC CASSSQMYHETQYF
. TRBD2 TRBJ2-2 TRBV6-5 TGTGCCAGCAGTAAGAGCTGGAGCGGGAGCGCCGGGGAGCTGTTTTTT CASSKSWSGSAGELFF
. TRBD2 TRBJ2-2 TRBV20-1 TGCAGTGATAGAGCTACTAGCGGCGTGCTCGGGGAGCTGTTTTTT CSDRATSGVLGELFF
many TRBD1 TRBJ1-6 TRBV29-1 TGCAGCGTTGAAGATACCGGGACAGCTAATTCACCCCTCCACTTT CSVEDTGTANSPLHF
. . TRBJ2-1 TRBV20-1 TGCAGTGCGTCTCTAGCGAGAGAGAAGTGGAAACATTTCTTC CSASLAREKWKHFF
once TRBD1 TRBJ2-5 TRBV11-2 TGTGCCAGCAGCTATAGGGCCCAGGGGGCGGTTGAGACCCAGTACTTC CASSYRAQGAVETQYF
. . TRBJ1-4 TRBV29-1 TGCAGCGTTGATGGGGGCGTCAATGAAAAACTGTTTTTT CSVDGGVNEKLFF
many TRBD1 TRBJ1-4 TRBV4-3 TGCGCCAGCAGCAACCGGGACAGCGAAAAACTGTTTTTT CASSNRDSEKLFF
. TRBD2 TRBJ2-1 TRBV11-2 TGTGCCAGCAGCTCCACAGCGGGATTGGGCAATGAGCAGTTCTTC CASSSTAGLGNEQFF
few . TRBJ1-3 TRBV7-8 TGTGCCAGCAGCTTAGAGGGAAACGGAAACACCATATATTTT CASSLEGNGNTIYF
. . TRBJ2-7 TRBV29-1 TGCTGCGTTGAAAGGGGGGACAGCTCCTACGAGCAGTACTTC CCVERGDSSYEQYF
. TRBD1 TRBJ1-2 TRBV6-1 TGTGCCAGCAGCTCTGGGGGGACAGGGGTTGGCTACACCTTC CASSSGGTGVGYTF
many TRBD1 TRBJ1-1 TRBV12-3/TRBV12-4 TGTGCCAGCAGTTTCAGGGGGCGGGGTGAAGCTTTCTTT CASSFRGRGEAFF
. TRBD1 TRBJ1-5 TRBV4-3 TGCGCCAGCAGACAAGAGGCTGGCAGGGGGCAGCAGCCCCAGCATTTT CASRQEAGRGQQPQHF
. . TRBJ2-7 TRBV7-8 TGTACCAGCAGCCATCTCGGACCCCACACAGCGCCCTACGAGCAGTACTTC CTSSHLGPHTAPYEQYF
. TRBD1 TRBJ2-7 TRBV20-1 TGCAGTCCTAGAAAGGCCGGGACAGGGTTGGACGAGCAGTACTTC CSPRKAGTGLDEQYF
. . TRBJ2-7 TRBV28 TGTGCCAGCAGTTTGGTTTTCTCCTACGAGCAGTACTTC CASSLVFSYEQYF
. . TRBJ1-6 TRBV4-2 TGTGCCAGCAACCAAGAAGGGGGGGGTGGCCCACCCCTCCACTTT CASNQEGGGGPPLHF
many . TRBJ2-5 TRBV29-1 TGCAGCGCCAGGACCAGGGAGGAGACCCAGTACTTC CSARTREETQYF
few TRBD1 TRBJ2-7 TRBV11-2 TGTGTCAGCAGTTTAGGTTCAGGGGGCGGGCATGAGCAGTACTTC CVSSLGSGGGHEQYF
. . TRBJ1-2 TRBV6-2/TRBV6-3 TGTGCCAGCACTCTTGGACTCCCGGGATATGGCTACACCTTC CASTLGLPGYGYTF
many . TRBJ2-6 TRBV4-3 TGCGCCAGCAGCCAAGATCCTGTAGGGGCGGGCTCTGGGGCCAACGTCCTGACTTTC CASSQDPVGAGSGANVLTF
. TRBD1 TRBJ1-2 TRBV6-5 TGTGCCAGTAAACAGGGGGAGTATGGCTACACCTTC CASKQGEYGYTF
once . TRBJ2-7 TRBV4-3 TGCCCCAGCAGCCAAGATCAGGGCTACGAGCAGTACTTC CPSSQDQGYEQYF
. TRBD2 TRBJ2-7 TRBV28 TGTGCCAGCAGTTCGCACCGTGGGACTAGCAGAATGTACGAGCAGTACTTC CASSSHRGTSRMYEQYF
once . TRBJ2-3 TRBV29-1 TGCAGAACCCGAGGAGGGCTTACTAGCACAGATACGCAATATTTT CRTRGGLTSTDTQYF
. . TRBJ2-3 TRBV11-3 TGTGCCAGCAGCTTCAGCGAGAGAACGCAGTATTTT CASSFSERTQYF
. . TRBJ2-5 TRBV6-5 TGTGCCAGCAGTGACCTGGGGACCCCGGGCGAGAGCCAGTACTTC CASSDLGTPGESQYF
. TRBD1 TRBJ1-2 TRBV7-3 TGTGCCAGCAGCAAGGACAGGGTAGATGGCTACACCTTC CASSKDRVDGYTF
once TRBD2 TRBJ2-1 TRBV5-6 TGTGACAGCAGCCCCTCGACTAGCGGGGGTATAGTTGAGCAGTTCTTC CDSSPSTSGGIVEQFF
. TRBD1 TRBJ1-1 TRBV30 TGTGCCTGGAGTAACAGCGGGACAGTCGGAGCTTTCTTT CAWSNSGTVGAFF
. . TRBJ2-2 TRBV10-1 TGCACCAGCAATAGACAGACGAACACCGGGGAGCTGTTTTTT CTSNRQTNTGELFF
few . TRBJ2-3 TRBV7-2 TGTGCCAGCAGCTCTGGGGGGGCCGGGATAACAGATACGCAGTATTTT CASSSGGAGITDTQYF
few . TRBJ2-7 TRBV12-5 TGTGCTAATGGTGAACAGGGCTACGAGCAGTACTTC CANGEQGYEQYF
. . TRBJ2-1 TRBV5-6 TGTGCCAGCAGCGGCGAGGAAGCCTTCAGCTCCTGTAATGAGCAGTTCTTC CASSGEEAFSSCNEQFF
. . TRBJ2-7 TRBV20-1 TGCATTGCTAGAGATCCAAGGGACACAGGATACGAGCAGTATTTC CIARDPRDTGYEQYF
. . TRBJ2-1 TRBV6-5 TGTGTCAGCAGTCTTGAAGGGGCGGGGACTTACAATGAGCAGTTCTTC CVSSLEGAGTYNEQFF
many . TRBJ2-7 TRBV5-5 TGTGCCAGCAGCTTGGAGGGTAGGAATTGCTGGTTC CASSLEGRNCWF
few . TRBJ2-4 TRBV20-1 TGCAGTGCTGGGGAACAGGGCCGTTTAGCCAAAAACATTCAGTACTTC CSAGEQGRLAKNIQYF
. . TRBJ1-6 TRBV7-8 TGTGCCAGCAGCATAGATCCCGGGGGAGAGACACCCCTCCACTTT CASSIDPGGETPLHF
many . TRBJ2-3 TRBV6-1 TGTGCCAGCAGATTTACAGAATCCACAGATACGCAGTATTTT CASRFTESTDTQYF
few . TRBJ2-1 TRBV28 TGTGCCTCCCACCCCGGGACTGCCAATGAGCAGTTCTTC CASHPGTANEQFF
many . TRBJ2-5 TRBV11-1 TGTGCCAGCAGCTGGGGCGCACAAGAGACCCAGTACTTC CASSWGAQETQYF
many TRBD2 TRBJ2-1 TRBV6-5 TGTGCCAGCAGTTACGGCGGGAGGGCCAGTAATGAGCAGTTCTTC CASSYGGRASNEQFF
. . TRBJ2-4 TRBV12-5 TGTGCTAGTGGTCAAAGCCAGGACCTTCTTGGGGCCAAAAACATTCAGTACTTC CASGQSQDLLGAKNIQYF